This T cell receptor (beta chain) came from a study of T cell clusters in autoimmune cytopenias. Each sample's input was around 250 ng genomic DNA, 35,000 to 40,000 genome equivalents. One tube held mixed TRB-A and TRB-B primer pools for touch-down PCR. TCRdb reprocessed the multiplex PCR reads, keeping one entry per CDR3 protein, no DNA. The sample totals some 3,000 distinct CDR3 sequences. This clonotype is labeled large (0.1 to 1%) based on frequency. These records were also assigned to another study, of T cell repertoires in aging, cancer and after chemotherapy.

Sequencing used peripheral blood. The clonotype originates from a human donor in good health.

The CDR3 sequence: CSVATGPDQPQHF. The chain has TRBV29-1 and TRBJ1-5. Germline CDR1 SQVTM, CDR2 ANQGSEA. The CDR3 totals 13 residues.